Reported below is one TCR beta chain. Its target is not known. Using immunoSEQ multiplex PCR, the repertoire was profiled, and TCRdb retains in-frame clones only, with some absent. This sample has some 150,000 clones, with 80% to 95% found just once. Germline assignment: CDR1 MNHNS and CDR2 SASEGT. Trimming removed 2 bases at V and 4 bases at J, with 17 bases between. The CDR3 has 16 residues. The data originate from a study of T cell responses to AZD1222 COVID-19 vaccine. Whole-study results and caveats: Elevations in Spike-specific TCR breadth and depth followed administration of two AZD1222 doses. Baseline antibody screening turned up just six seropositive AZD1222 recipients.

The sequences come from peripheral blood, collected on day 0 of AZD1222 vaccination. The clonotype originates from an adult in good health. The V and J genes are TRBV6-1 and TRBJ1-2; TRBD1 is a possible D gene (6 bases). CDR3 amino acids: CASSEQGFSLSYGYTF. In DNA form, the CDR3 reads TGTGCCAGCAGTGAACAGGGGTTCAGTTTATCCTATGGCTACACCTTC.